Below, 32 T cell receptor beta chains from the same sample are listed, as sequenced in a study of blood T cell repertoires in COVID-19. Clones were read by immunoSEQ multiplex PCR, and TCRdb kept only the in-frame ones, dropping some. The top ten clones hold more than 7% of a sample with about 210,000 clones, around 81% of them seen once. Sequencing was carried out using peripheral blood. These receptors all stem from a woman between 65 and 79 years old with acute or convalescent COVID-19.

The chain uses TRBV4-1 and TRBJ1-3, with TRBD1 identical over 9 bases. The CDR3 has 16 residues. Germline values: CDR1 MGHRA, CDR2 YSYEKL. Trimming at V came to 0 bases and at J to 3 bases, leaving 3 bases not matched to a gene. CDR3 DNA: TGCGCCAGCAGCCAAGAGGGACAGGGTTATGGAAACACCATATATTTT. Its translation: CASSQEGQGYGNTIYF.

The gene calls are TRBV5-8 and TRBJ2-5, with a tentative D call TRBD1 (6 bases). Per the germline V gene, CDR1 is SGHTS and CDR2 is YDEGEE. The CDR3 length is 14 residues. Trimming removed 6 bases from V and 1 base from J, with 13 bases in between. The CDR3 loop reads CASNTGQSQETQYF. CDR3 DNA: TGTGCCAGCAACACCGGACAGAGCCAAGAGACCCAGTACTTC.

This chain uses TRBV5-1 with TRBJ2-4, with TRBD2 as a possible D gene (6 bases). Germline lookup yields CDR1 SGHRS and CDR2 YFSETQ. This CDR3 has 15 residues. V was trimmed by 4 bases and J by 0 bases, leaving 11 bases between them. CDR3 sequence (DNA): TGCGCCAGCAGCCGAGGACTAATAGCCAAAAACATTCAGTACTTC. It encodes CASSRGLIAKNIQYF.

This chain connects TRBV6-4 to TRBJ1-5, with a possible D match to TRBD1 (6 bases). V shed 2 bases and J shed 3 bases, with 17 bases lying between them. In germline, CDR1 is MRHNA, CDR2 SNTAGT. The CDR3 runs 17 residues. CDR3 DNA sequence: TGTGCCAGCAGTGACGATCGGGGGAGGGGGAACAATCAGCCCCAGCATTTT. Translated: CASSDDRGRGNNQPQHF.

The J gene is TRBJ1-1, the V gene TRBV6-5, with D maybe TRBD1 (5 bases). Trimming removed 7 bases from V and 4 bases from J, with 13 bases in between. The CDR3 sequence is 13 residues long. Germline loops: CDR1 MNHEY, CDR2 SVGAGI. The CDR3 protein is CASTPLGGTEAFF. For the CDR3, the DNA is TGTGCCAGCACTCCCCTGGGGGGCACTGAAGCTTTCTTT.

The chain links TRBV18 to TRBJ2-3; tentatively, D is TRBD1 (6 bases). The V end lost 1 base, the J end lost 2 bases, and 10 bases lay between the germline ends. Germline assignment: CDR1 KGHSH and CDR2 LQKENI. The CDR3 is made up of 15 amino acids. This CDR3 is CASSPLGQTTDTQYF. In DNA form, the CDR3 reads TGTGCCAGCTCACCACTAGGACAGACCACAGATACGCAGTATTTT. The full variable domain, in which reference TRBV18 and TRBJ2-3 provide the parts outside the CDR3, is NAGVMQNPRHLVRRRGQEARLRCSPMKGHSHVYWYRQLPEEGLKFMVYLQKENIIDESGMPKERFSAEFPKEGPSILRIQQVVRGDSAAYFCASSPLGQTTDTQYFGPGTRLTVL.

This clone appeared once. This chain joins TRBV7-2 and TRBJ1-1; tentatively, D is TRBD1 (5 bases). The CDR3 is 15 amino acids. V was shortened by 5 bases and J by 0 bases, with 13 bases between the two germline ends. The germline V gene encodes CDR1 SGHTA and CDR2 FQGNSA. The CDR3 spells CASSPPPGMNTEAFF. The CDR3 nucleotides are TGTGCCAGCAGCCCCCCCCCAGGGATGAACACTGAAGCTTTCTTT.

The chain recombines TRBV10-3 with TRBJ2-7, with 9 bases fitting TRBD1. The CDR3 is 14 amino acids. Trimming took 8 bases from V and 0 from J; bases not matched to a gene: 5. Germline loops: CDR1 ENHRY, CDR2 SYGVKD. CDR3 protein: CAIQPGQGSYEQYF. CDR3 DNA: TGTGCCATCCAACCGGGACAGGGCTCCTACGAGCAGTACTTC.

This chain uses TRBV24-1 with TRBJ2-4, with TRBD1 matching over 7 bases. CDR3 size: 12 residues. Germline CDR1 is KGHDR and CDR2 is SFDVKD. Trimming cost V 5 bases and J 6 bases; bases outside gene matches: 0. In DNA, the CDR3 is TGTGCCACCAGTGGGACAGGAAACATTCAGTACTTC. Translating gives CATSGTGNIQYF.

This chain links TRBV9 with TRBJ2-7; 8 nucleotides agree with TRBD1. The CDR3 extends over 15 amino acids. CDR1 and CDR2 (germline): SGDLS, YYNGEE. V trimming: 4 bases; J trimming: 3 bases; junction bases outside the gene matches: 9. CDR3 sequence reads: CASSITGTGGYEQYF. The CDR3 DNA sequence: TGTGCCAGCAGCATAACCGGGACAGGAGGCTACGAGCAGTACTTC.

CDR3 bases: TGTGCTAGTGCCCACCTCCGACAGGGGAACACCGGGGAGCTGTTTTTT. Encoded protein: CASAHLRQGNTGELFF. The gene calls are TRBV12-5 and TRBJ2-2; 7 bases fit TRBD1. V lost 7 bases to trimming and J lost 1 base; unmatched junction nucleotides: 9. Germline V gene lookup returns CDR1 LGHNT and CDR2 FRNRAP. This CDR3 is built from 16 residues.

The chain employs TRBV11-2 and TRBJ2-7, with TRBD1 matching over 9 bases. Germline trimming cut 5 bases from V and 2 bases from J; bases unmatched to any gene: 13. The CDR3 totals 17 residues. Germline CDR1 reads SGHAT; CDR2 reads FQNNGV. CDR3 in amino acids: CASSPRGSWDRAYEQYF. Written as DNA, the CDR3 is TGTGCCAGCAGCCCCCGGGGGTCTTGGGACAGGGCCTACGAGCAGTACTTC.

V usage is TRBV7-8 and J usage is TRBJ2-1; 7 bases are a match to TRBD2. The CDR3 contains 13 residues. Germline V gene sequence: CDR1 SGHVS, CDR2 FQNEAQ. V was pared by 5 bases and J by 6 bases, with 4 bases of the junction left unmatched. The CDR3 bases are TGTGCCAGCAGCCCTCCTAGCGGCAATGAGCAGTTCTTC. It specifies CASSPPSGNEQFF.

The genes are TRBV7-2 and TRBJ2-2, with D possibly matching TRBD2 (6 bases). Trimming removed 7 bases at V and 3 bases at J, with 15 bases between. CDR1 is SGHTA, CDR2 FQGNSA, per germline. The CDR3 consists of 15 residues. The CDR3 sequence is CASTSIRGYTGELFF. In DNA, the CDR3 is TGTGCCAGCACCTCAATCCGGGGGTACACCGGGGAGCTGTTTTTT.

This chain connects TRBV5-6 to TRBJ2-5; TRBD1 is a possible D gene (6 bases). Germline CDR1 and CDR2: SGHDT and YYEEEE. The CDR3 length is 13 residues. Trimming stripped 4 bases from V and 4 bases from J, with 11 bases between. The CDR3 coding sequence is TGTGCCAGCAGCCCTTCGACAGGAGAGACCCAGTACTTC. Protein sequence: CASSPSTGETQYF.

The chain uses TRBV7-9 and TRBJ2-1, with D unclear. CDR1 and CDR2 from the germline V gene are SEHNR and FQNEAQ (reference sequence). The CDR3 is 12 amino acids. Between the trimmed V and J ends, which lost 4 bases and 8 bases, there was a span of 9 bases. In DNA, the CDR3 is TGTGCCAGCAGCTACCTGGCAGATGAGCAGTTCTTC. Translated: CASSYLADEQFF.

This rearrangement joins TRBV3-1 (or the pseudogene TRBV3-2) to TRBJ1-2; D unclear. Trimming took off 0 bases at V and 8 bases at J, with 13 bases between the two ends. The germline gives CDR1 LGHDT, CDR2 YNNKEL (reference sequence). The CDR3 has 14 amino acids. Here the CDR3 reads CASSQDNREVGYTF. Here the CDR3 DNA reads TGTGCCAGCAGCCAAGATAATCGGGAAGTCGGCTACACCTTC.

The chain couples TRBV10-2 to TRBJ2-3; 9 bases align to TRBD2. Germline V gives CDR1 WSHSY, CDR2 SAAADI. This CDR3 is built from 13 residues. The V gene end was trimmed by 8 bases and the J gene end by 5 bases; junction bases not matched to a gene: 5. For the CDR3, the DNA is TGCGCCAGCGAATCGCGGGGGGGAGATACGCAGTATTTT. Translation gives CASESRGGDTQYF.

This clone occurred many times. The chain carries TRBV7-3 and TRBJ2-2; 7 nucleotides align to TRBD2. Germline V gene data show CDR1 as SGHTA and CDR2 as FQGTGA. The CDR3 consists of 15 residues. V trimming: 3 bases; J trimming: 4 bases; junction bases outside the gene matches: 5. The CDR3 coding sequence is TGTGCCAGCAGCTTCACGGGGGGATCCACCGGGGAGCTGTTTTTT. It codes for CASSFTGGSTGELFF.

The chain employs TRBV6-1 and TRBJ2-2; maybe TRBD2 (5 bases). The length of the CDR3 is 15 residues. V dropped 2 bases and J dropped 6 bases, with 13 bases sitting between them. Germline V lookup: CDR1 MNHNS, CDR2 SASEGT. CDR3 sequence (DNA): TGTGCCAGCAGTGAACTCCGGGTCGGGGCCGGGGAGCTGTTTTTT. Translated, it gives CASSELRVGAGELFF.

This clone was counted a few times. The genes are TRBV18 and TRBJ1-6; tentative D call: TRBD1 (5 bases). This CDR3 contains 16 residues. In germline, CDR1 is KGHSH, CDR2 LQKENI. Trimming pared 1 base from V and 9 bases from J, leaving 16 bases between. CDR3 residues: CASSPQPGSFTSPLHF. The CDR3 coding sequence is TGTGCCAGCTCACCACAGCCAGGGTCATTTACTTCACCCCTCCACTTT.

The V and J genes are TRBV30 and TRBJ1-2, with D hard to call. The germline CDR1 and CDR2 sequences are GTSNPN and SVGIG (reference sequence). The V and J ends lost 4 bases and 8 bases respectively, with 11 bases between them. This CDR3 is 11 amino acids long. CDR3 loop: CAWNVLPGYTF. The CDR3 nucleotides are TGTGCCTGGAATGTACTGCCGGGCTACACCTTC.

This clone was seen only once. J is TRBJ2-5 and V is TRBV5-5; 9 bases are a match to TRBD1. The CDR3 covers 17 residues. V was pared by 0 bases and J by 1 base, with 7 bases of the junction left unmatched. CDR1 and CDR2 from the germline V gene are SGHKS and YYEKEE (reference sequence). This CDR3 is CASSLVTGGSIQETQYF. The CDR3 nucleotides read TGTGCCAGCAGCTTGGTAACAGGGGGCTCCATCCAAGAGACCCAGTACTTC.

This chain links TRBV7-2 with TRBJ2-5, with 8 bases fitting TRBD2. Germline CDR1 and CDR2: SGHTA and FQGNSA. The junction had 6 bases not matched to a gene; V was cut back by 1 base and J by 2 bases. The CDR3 totals 16 residues. The CDR3 DNA follows: TGTGCCAGCAGCTTAGGGGTTAGCGGGGCACAAGAGACCCAGTACTTC. This translates into CASSLGVSGAQETQYF.

This clone has just one count. The genes are TRBV6-2 or TRBV6-3 and TRBJ1-2, with unresolved D. Germline CDR1 and CDR2: MNHEY and SVGEGT. There are 14 residues in the CDR3. V was clipped by 6 bases and J by 4 bases, with 15 bases between them. CDR3 loop: CASSPSGLPYGYTF. Here the CDR3 DNA reads TGTGCCAGCAGCCCCTCAGGTCTCCCCTATGGCTACACCTTC.

The gene calls are TRBV28 and TRBJ2-6, with 8 bases lining up with TRBD2. The J segment lost 2 bases and the V segment lost 3 bases, leaving 9 bases of the junction unmatched. This CDR3 is 18 amino acids long. Looked up from germline, CDR1 is MDHEN and CDR2 is SYDVKM. The CDR3 nucleotides are TGTGCCAGCAGTTTGCCTGGCGGGGGGAATCCTGGGGCCAACGTCCTGACTTTC. Translated, it gives CASSLPGGGNPGANVLTF.

The genes are TRBV2 and TRBJ2-5; 10 positions match TRBD2. The CDR3 spans 15 residues. Trimming took 4 bases from V and 9 from J; bases not matched to a gene: 11. The germline V gene encodes CDR1 SNHLY and CDR2 FYNNEI. The CDR3 sequence: CASSGTSGNVGPQYF. For the CDR3, the DNA is TGTGCCAGCAGTGGGACTAGCGGTAATGTGGGACCCCAGTACTTC.

V gene TRBV11-2 combines with J gene TRBJ2-7, with 7 bases fitting TRBD2. In germline, CDR1 is SGHAT, CDR2 FQNNGV. The CDR3 runs to 14 residues. V lost 1 base and J lost 2; bases outside the gene matches: 2. The CDR3 region has the DNA TGTGCCAGCAGCTTAGGTGGGGGGGCCTACGAGCAGTACTTC. Its translation: CASSLGGGAYEQYF.

The V call is TRBV4-2, the J call TRBJ2-3, with a tentative D call TRBD2 (6 bases). CDR1 and CDR2 (germline): LGHNA, YNFKEQ. The V end lost 1 base, the J end lost 2 bases, and 13 bases lay between the germline ends. This CDR3 comprises 16 residues. The CDR3 region has the DNA TGTGCCAGCAGCCAAGCGGGCGGGGTGAACACAGATACGCAGTATTTT. It yields the protein CASSQAGGVNTDTQYF.

The chain carries TRBV7-3 and TRBJ2-7, with 8 nucleotides matching TRBD2. Germline trimming cut 5 bases from V and 7 bases from J; bases unmatched to any gene: 10. Germline CDR1 reads SGHTA; CDR2 reads FQGTGA. The CDR3 loop spans 14 amino acids. CDR3 in amino acids: CASSESGGSGEQYF. In nucleotides, the CDR3 is TGTGCCAGCAGCGAGAGCGGGGGAAGCGGGGAGCAGTACTTC.

The chain uses TRBV5-1 and TRBJ2-5; perhaps TRBD2 as D (7 bases). The CDR3 totals 15 residues. Germline V CDR1 and CDR2: SGHRS, YFSETQ. Trimming removed 6 bases from V and 2 bases from J, with 17 bases in between. The CDR3 here is CASIGGGGKQETQYF. Here the CDR3 DNA reads TGCGCCAGCATTGGGGGCGGGGGCAAGCAAGAGACCCAGTACTTC.

This chain connects TRBV29-1 to TRBJ2-4; D is possibly TRBD2 (6 bases). Per germline, CDR1 SQVTM and CDR2 ANQGSEA. V was shortened by 7 bases and J by 3 bases, with 13 bases between the two germline ends. The CDR3 loop spans 13 amino acids. The CDR3 nucleotides are TGCAGCGCAACACGGGGAGGCAAAAACATTCAGTACTTC. It translates to CSATRGGKNIQYF.